This entry lists 9 T cell receptor beta chains sequenced from one sample in a study of OX40 agonist ivuxolimab in advanced cancers. TCRdb's table, derived via immunoSEQ multiplex PCR, lists solely in-frame clones and lacks some. The table records some 45,000 clones, 89% of them present only once. This sample comprised CD4+ or CD8+ T cells sorted from blood, obtained in a trial of the OX40 agonist ivuxolimab. These receptors all come from an adult with an advanced solid tumor such as melanoma, head and neck, liver or kidney cancer.

The chain recombines TRBV7-9 with TRBJ2-1; 9 positions match TRBD2. Losses at the gene ends were 5 bases for V and 5 bases for J; bases not matched to a gene: 10. This CDR3 region has 16 residues. Germline assignment: CDR1 SEHNR and CDR2 FQNEAQ (reference sequence). In nucleotides, the CDR3 is TGTGCCAGCAGCGCCAGACTAGCGGCTCGACACAATGAGCAGTTCTTC. This encodes CASSARLAARHNEQFF.

The V and J genes are TRBV6-6 and TRBJ1-2; 7 bases align to TRBD1. Looked up from germline, CDR1 is MNHNY and CDR2 is SVGAGI (reference sequence). V lost 6 bases, J lost 4 bases, and 14 bases stayed unmatched. The CDR3 consists of 16 residues. The CDR3 region has the DNA TGTGCCAGCAGGCGTACCCGGACAGGAATCCCCTATGGCTACACCTTC. Translated: CASRRTRTGIPYGYTF.

The chain carries TRBV27 and TRBJ1-1; the match to TRBD1 covers 7 bases. CDR1 and CDR2 (germline): MNHEY, SMNVEV (reference sequence). After removal of 7 bases from V and 8 bases from J, the junction contained 13 bases not matched to a gene. This CDR3 contains 14 residues. The chain's CDR3 is CASISLRGAAEAFF. For the CDR3, the DNA is TGTGCCAGCATCTCTCTCAGGGGGGCGGCGGAAGCTTTCTTT.

V usage is TRBV7-8 and J usage is TRBJ1-2; D gene unclear. This CDR3 comprises 13 residues. CDR1 SGHVS and CDR2 FQNEAQ come from the germline V gene. With 3 bases removed from V and 8 bases from J, the gap between germline ends came to 13 bases. Written as DNA, the CDR3 is TGTGCCAGCAGCTTCGCGCGTCTTTACGGCTACACCTTC. This encodes CASSFARLYGYTF.

The chain couples TRBV27 to TRBJ2-7; D is undetermined. Germline lookup yields CDR1 MNHEY and CDR2 SMNVEV (reference sequence). The V and J ends lost 6 bases and 3 bases respectively, with 12 bases between them. The CDR3 loop spans 13 amino acids. CDR3 region: CASSHKGLYEQYF. DNA of the CDR3: TGTGCCAGCAGCCATAAGGGTCTCTACGAGCAGTACTTC.

The chain employs TRBV4-1 and TRBJ2-7; unclear D gene. The CDR3 is made up of 13 amino acids. The germline gives CDR1 MGHRA, CDR2 YSYEKL. V was cut by 4 bases and J by 0 bases, with 7 bases left in between. In DNA, the CDR3 is TGCGCCAGCAGCCTACAGAGCTCCTACGAGCAGTACTTC. It codes for CASSLQSSYEQYF.

This rearrangement joins TRBV2 to TRBJ1-5; D is perhaps TRBD1 (6 bases). CDR3 length: 15 residues. Per germline, CDR1 SNHLY and CDR2 FYNNEI. Deletions cut 5 bases from V and 6 bases from J, with 17 bases between. The CDR3 protein is CASSPNRDKSQPQHF. CDR3 DNA sequence: TGTGCCAGCAGTCCTAACCGGGACAAAAGTCAGCCCCAGCATTTT.

This sequence joins TRBV7-6 and TRBJ2-5, with 12 bases fitting TRBD1. The CDR3 is 16 amino acids. V shed 4 bases, J shed 11 bases, and the junction held 14 bases outside the gene matches. Per germline, CDR1 SGHVS and CDR2 FNYEAQ. CDR3 region: CASSSPLGQGAEEQYF. CDR3 DNA: TGTGCCAGCAGCTCCCCACTGGGACAGGGGGCTGAGGAGCAGTACTTC.

The chain joins TRBV27 to TRBJ2-7; no firm D call. Trimming pared 5 bases from V and 2 bases from J, leaving 13 bases between. The CDR3 has 14 residues. Germline CDR1 MNHEY, CDR2 SMNVEV (reference sequence). In nucleotides, the CDR3 is TGTGCCAGCAGTGAAGGAGTGTGGACCTACGAGCAGTACTTC. This sequence encodes CASSEGVWTYEQYF.